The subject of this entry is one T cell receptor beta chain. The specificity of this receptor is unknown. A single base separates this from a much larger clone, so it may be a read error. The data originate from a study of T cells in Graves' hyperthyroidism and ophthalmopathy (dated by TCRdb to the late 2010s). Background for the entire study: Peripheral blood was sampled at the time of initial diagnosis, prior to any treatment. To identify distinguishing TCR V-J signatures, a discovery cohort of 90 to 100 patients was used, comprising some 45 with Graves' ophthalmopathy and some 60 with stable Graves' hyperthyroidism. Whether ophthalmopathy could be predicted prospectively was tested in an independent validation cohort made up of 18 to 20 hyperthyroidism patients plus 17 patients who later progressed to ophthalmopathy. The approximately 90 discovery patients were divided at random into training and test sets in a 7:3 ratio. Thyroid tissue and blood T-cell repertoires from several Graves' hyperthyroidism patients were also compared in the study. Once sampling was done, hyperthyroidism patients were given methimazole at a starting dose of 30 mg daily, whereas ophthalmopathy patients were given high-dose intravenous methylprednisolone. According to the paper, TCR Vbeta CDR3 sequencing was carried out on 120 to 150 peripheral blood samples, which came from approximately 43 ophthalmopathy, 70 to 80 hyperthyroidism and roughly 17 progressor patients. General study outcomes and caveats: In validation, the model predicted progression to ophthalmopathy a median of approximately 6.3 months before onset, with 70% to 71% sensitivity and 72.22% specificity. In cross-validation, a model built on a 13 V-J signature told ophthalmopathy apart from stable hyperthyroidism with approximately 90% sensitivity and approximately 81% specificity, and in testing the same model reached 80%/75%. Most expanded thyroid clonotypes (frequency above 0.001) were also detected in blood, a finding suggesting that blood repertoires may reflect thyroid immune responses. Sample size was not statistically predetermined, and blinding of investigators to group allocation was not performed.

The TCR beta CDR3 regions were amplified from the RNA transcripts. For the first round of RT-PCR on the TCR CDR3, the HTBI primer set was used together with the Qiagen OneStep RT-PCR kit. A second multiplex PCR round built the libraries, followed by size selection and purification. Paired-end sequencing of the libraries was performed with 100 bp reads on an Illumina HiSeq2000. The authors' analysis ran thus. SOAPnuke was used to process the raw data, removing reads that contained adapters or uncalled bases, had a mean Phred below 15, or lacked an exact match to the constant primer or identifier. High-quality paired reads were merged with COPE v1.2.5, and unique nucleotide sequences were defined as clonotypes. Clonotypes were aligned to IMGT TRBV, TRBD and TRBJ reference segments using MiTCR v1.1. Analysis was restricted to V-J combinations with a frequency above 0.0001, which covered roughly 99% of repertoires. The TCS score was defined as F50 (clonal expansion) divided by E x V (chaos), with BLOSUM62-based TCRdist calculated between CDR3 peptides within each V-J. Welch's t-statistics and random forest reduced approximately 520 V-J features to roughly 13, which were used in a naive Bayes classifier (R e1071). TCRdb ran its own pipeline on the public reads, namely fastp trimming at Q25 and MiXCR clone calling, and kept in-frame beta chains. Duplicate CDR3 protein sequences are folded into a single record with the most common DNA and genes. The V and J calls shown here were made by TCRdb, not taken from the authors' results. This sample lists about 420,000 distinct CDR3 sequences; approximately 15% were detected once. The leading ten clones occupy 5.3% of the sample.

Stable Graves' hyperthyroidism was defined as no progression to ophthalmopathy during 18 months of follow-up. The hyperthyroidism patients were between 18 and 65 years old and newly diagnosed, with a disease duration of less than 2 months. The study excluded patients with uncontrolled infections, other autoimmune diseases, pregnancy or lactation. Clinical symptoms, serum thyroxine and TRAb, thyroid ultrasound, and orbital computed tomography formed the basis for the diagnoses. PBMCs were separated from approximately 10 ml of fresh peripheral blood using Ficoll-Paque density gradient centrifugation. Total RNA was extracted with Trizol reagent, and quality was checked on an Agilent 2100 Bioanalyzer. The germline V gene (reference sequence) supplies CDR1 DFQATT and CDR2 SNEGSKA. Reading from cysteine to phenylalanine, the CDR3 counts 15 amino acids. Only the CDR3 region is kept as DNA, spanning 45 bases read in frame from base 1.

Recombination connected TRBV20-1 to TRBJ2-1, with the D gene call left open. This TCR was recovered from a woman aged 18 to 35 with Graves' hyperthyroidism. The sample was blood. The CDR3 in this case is CSVRAPREGYNEQFF. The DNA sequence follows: TGCAGTGTTAGAGCTCCAAGGGAAGGTTACAATGAGCAGTTCTTC.